The 14 T cell receptor beta chains in this list originate from one sample, sequenced in a study of blood T cells in healthy people across ages. A second PCR, run for about 7 to 11 cycles, used a sample-barcoded 5' primer plus a J-beta primer mix. Each CDR3 protein is one row after TCRdb ran MiXCR on the 5' RACE reads. The profile covers around 1,100,000 distinct CDR3 sequences, with around two fifths appearing a single time and roughly 13% taken by the ten largest. Sequencing input: blood. The receptor set was obtained from a man aged 18 to 30 in good health.

This clonotype has just a few counts. The CDR3 bases are TGCGCCAGCAGCTTGGATGGCAGGGGGAAAGGTCAGCCCCAGCATTTT. This codes for CASSLDGRGKGQPQHF. The rearrangement joins TRBV5-1 to TRBJ1-5; 7 bases map to TRBD1. From germline, CDR1 is SGHRS and CDR2 YFSETQ. The CDR3 is 16 residues long. J gave up 6 bases and V 0 bases, and 9 bases lay outside the gene matches. The whole variable domain, remainder taken from reference TRBV5-1 and TRBJ1-5, is KAGVTQTPRYLIKTRGQQVTLSCSPISGHRSVSWYQQTPGQGLQFLFEYFSETQRNKGNFPGRFSGRQFSNSRSEMNVSTLELGDSALYLCASSLDGRGKGQPQHFGDGTRLSIL.

This clonotype was picked up a small number of times. The chain carries TRBV2 and TRBJ1-2; D unclear. Trimming pared 2 bases from V and 8 bases from J, leaving 15 bases between. CDR1 SNHLY and CDR2 FYNNEI come from the germline V gene. The CDR3 totals 14 residues. The CDR3 protein is CASSEIRGSYGYTF. CDR3 nucleotides: TGTGCCAGCAGTGAAATCCGAGGGTCATACGGCTACACCTTC.

The rearrangement uses TRBV7-2 and TRBJ1-4, with D unclear. Trimming cost V 5 bases and J 6 bases, with 13 bases left between them. The CDR3 contains 14 residues. Germline CDR1 and CDR2: SGHTA and FQGNSA. DNA of the CDR3: TGTGCCAGCAGCCCGGGAAGAGGTTATGAAAAACTGTTTTTT. It codes for CASSPGRGYEKLFF.

The sample holds a few counts of this clonotype. V gene TRBV4-1 combines with J gene TRBJ1-1, with TRBD1 as a possible D gene (6 bases). CDR1 and CDR2 from the germline V gene are MGHRA and YSYEKL. Between the trimmed V and J ends, which lost 0 bases and 11 bases, there was a span of 22 bases. The CDR3 loop spans 16 amino acids. The chain's CDR3 is CASSQEMGGHNGMAFF. CDR3 DNA sequence: TGCGCCAGCAGCCAAGAGATGGGGGGGCATAACGGAATGGCTTTCTTT.

The chain employs TRBV4-2 and TRBJ2-3; 9 bases line up with TRBD2. V was clipped by 0 bases and J by 11 bases; unmatched bases: 6. The CDR3 runs to 14 residues. Per germline, CDR1 LGHNA and CDR2 YNFKEQ. The DNA of the CDR3 is TGTGCCAGCAGCCAAGATTTGACTAGCGGAAAGCAGTATTTT. Its translation: CASSQDLTSGKQYF.

Concerning this clonotype itself: A much larger clone lies one base from this, so it may be a read error. The chain is built from TRBV7-2 and TRBJ2-3; TRBD2 might be the D (6 bases). The V end lost 4 bases, the J end lost 4 bases, and 15 bases lay between the germline ends. From germline, CDR1 is SGHTA and CDR2 FQGNSA. The CDR3 has 15 amino acids. CDR3 residues: CASSSVHTSSDTQYF. The CDR3 nucleotides read TGTGCCAGCAGCTCAGTTCATACTAGCTCAGATACGCAGTATTTT.

Only a few counts were recorded for this clonotype. CDR3 residues: CASNPARPGARRNTEAFF. DNA of the CDR3: TGTGCCAGCAACCCCGCCCGTCCTGGGGCCAGGAGGAACACTGAAGCTTTCTTT. This chain connects TRBV7-9 to TRBJ1-1, with D tentatively TRBD1 (5 bases). V lost 7 bases and J 1 base, leaving 25 bases between the germline ends. The CDR3 contains 18 residues. Germline V gene sequence: CDR1 SEHNR, CDR2 FQNEAQ (reference sequence).

The chain has TRBV4-1 and TRBJ1-4, with a possible D match to TRBD1 (6 bases). Between the trimmed V and J ends, which lost 1 base and 10 bases, there was a span of 13 bases. CDR3 length: 14 amino acids. Per germline, CDR1 MGHRA and CDR2 YSYEKL. This CDR3 reads CASSQATGSGKLFF. In nucleotides, the CDR3 is TGCGCCAGCAGCCAAGCAACAGGGTCCGGAAAACTGTTTTTT.

The J gene is TRBJ2-5, the V gene TRBV27, with 7 bases aligning to TRBD1. The end of the DNA aligns better with TRBJ2-4, so the J call may be wrong. Germline CDR1 is MNHEY and CDR2 is SMNVEV (reference sequence). There are 13 residues in the CDR3. The CDR3 region is CANSTGDQNIQYF. The CDR3 DNA sequence: TGTGCCAACAGCACAGGGGATCAAAACATTCAGTACTTC.

This clonotype was counted at least ten times. The rearrangement uses TRBV9 and TRBJ1-1, with D possibly matching TRBD1 (5 bases). The CDR3 sequence is 13 residues long. Germline V gene sequence: CDR1 SGDLS, CDR2 YYNGEE. The germline V and J ends were trimmed by 2 bases and 5 bases, with 10 bases remaining between them. The CDR3 nucleotides are TGTGCCAGCAGCGTTGGGGGAAGGACTGAAGCTTTCTTT. It is translated as CASSVGGRTEAFF. The full variable domain, its missing parts supplied by reference TRBV9 and TRBJ1-1, is DSGVTQTPKHLITATGQRVTLRCSPRSGDLSVYWYQQSLDQGLQFLIQYYNGEERAKGNILERFSAQQFPDLHSELNLSSLELGDSALYFCASSVGGRTEAFFGQGTRLTVV.

This clonotype was counted only a few times. The CDR3 region is CASSHQPTGPGLYSNQPQHF. DNA for the CDR3: TGTGCCAGCAGTCACCAACCGACAGGTCCGGGGCTCTATAGCAATCAGCCCCAGCATTTT. The genes are TRBV6-2 or TRBV6-3 and TRBJ1-5; a possible D gene is TRBD1 (6 bases). V shed 5 bases and J shed 0 bases, with 26 bases lying between them. The germline CDR1 and CDR2 sequences are MNHEY and SVGEGT. The CDR3 contains 20 residues.

The chain joins TRBV4-3 to TRBJ1-1; D unresolved. CDR1 is LGHNA, CDR2 YSLEER, per germline. Trimming shortened V by 2 bases and J by 4 bases, and 11 bases separated the two germline ends. This CDR3 region has 14 residues. CDR3 sequence: CASSQNKAGTEAFF. The CDR3 nucleotides are TGCGCCAGCAGCCAAAATAAGGCAGGCACTGAAGCTTTCTTT.

CDR3 nucleotide sequence: TGTGCCAGCAGCTTAGAGGCGGTAGCGGGGGATGAGCAGTTCTTC. Amino acids: CASSLEAVAGDEQFF. This chain links TRBV7-2 with TRBJ2-1; TRBD2 agrees at 9 bases. In germline, CDR1 is SGHTA, CDR2 FQGNSA. This CDR3 has 15 amino acids. J gave up 8 bases and V 1 base, and 6 bases lay outside the gene matches.

This clonotype has ten or more counts. This chain links TRBV11-2 with TRBJ2-7, with D perhaps TRBD1 (6 bases). V lost 4 bases and J lost 0, with 10 bases in between. Germline CDR1 SGHAT, CDR2 FQNNGV. The CDR3 consists of 14 residues. The CDR3 sequence: CASSSDRSSYEQYF. The CDR3 region has the DNA TGTGCCAGCAGCTCGGACAGAAGCTCCTACGAGCAGTACTTC.